What follows describes a single T cell receptor (beta chain). The sample is drawn from a study of cytomegalovirus exposure and HLA in healthy donors. PCR employed 60 Vbeta and 13 Jbeta primers. Sequencing was performed with immunoSEQ multiplex PCR; in TCRdb, only in-frame clones are kept and a portion is missing. This table holds some 98,000 clones, about 81% found once. V shed 5 bases and J shed 0 bases, with 14 bases lying between them. Germline V gene lookup returns CDR1 SGHAT and CDR2 FQNNGV. CDR3 length: 15 amino acids. The sequence derives from a man aged 35-49 years in good health and CMV-seronegative. This rearrangement joins TRBV11-2 to TRBJ2-7, with D perhaps matching TRBD1 (6 bases). The sample was PBMCs. As DNA, the CDR3 is TGTGCCAGCAGCACCTACAGGGTGCACTCCTACGAGCAGTACTTC. Translating it yields CASSTYRVHSYEQYF.